The TCR beta chain under discussion was sequenced for a study of esophageal squamous cell carcinoma under preoperative chemotherapy. Overall study: Both tumor-infiltrating lymphocytes and peripheral blood T cells had their TCR repertoires profiled. Findings and caveats of the study: Chemotherapy was followed by significantly higher TCR diversity in peripheral T cells only, not tumor-infiltrating lymphocytes.

This clonotype appeared many times. Antigen unknown. Stated time point: after preoperative PTX-NDP chemotherapy. Germline V gene lookup returns CDR1 SGHVS and CDR2 FQNEAQ. The CDR3 spans 14 residues. V gave up 5 bases and J gave up 4 bases, with 14 bases separating them. TCRdb itself ran the PCR reads through MiXCR, one entry per CDR3 protein. The repertoire has about 32,000 distinct CDR3 sequences, less than 65% of them found once; the top ten carry roughly 23%. The chain carries TRBV7-8 and TRBJ2-5; the D gene is possibly TRBD2 (5 bases). This TCR was recovered from a human donor with esophageal squamous cell carcinoma. The donor label of this sample is uncertain. This specimen was taken from a patient given preoperative chemotherapy. As DNA, the CDR3 is TGTGCCAGCAGCCATAGGACTGCAGGAGAGACCCAGTACTTC. This gives the protein CASSHRTAGETQYF. The variable domain in full, with the rest retrieved from reference TRBV7-8 and TRBJ2-5, is GAGVSQSPRYKVAKRGQDVALRCDPISGHVSLFWYQQALGQGPEFLTYFQNEAQLDKSGLPSDRFFAERPEGSVSTLKIQRTQQEDSAVYLCASSHRTAGETQYFGPGTRLLVL.